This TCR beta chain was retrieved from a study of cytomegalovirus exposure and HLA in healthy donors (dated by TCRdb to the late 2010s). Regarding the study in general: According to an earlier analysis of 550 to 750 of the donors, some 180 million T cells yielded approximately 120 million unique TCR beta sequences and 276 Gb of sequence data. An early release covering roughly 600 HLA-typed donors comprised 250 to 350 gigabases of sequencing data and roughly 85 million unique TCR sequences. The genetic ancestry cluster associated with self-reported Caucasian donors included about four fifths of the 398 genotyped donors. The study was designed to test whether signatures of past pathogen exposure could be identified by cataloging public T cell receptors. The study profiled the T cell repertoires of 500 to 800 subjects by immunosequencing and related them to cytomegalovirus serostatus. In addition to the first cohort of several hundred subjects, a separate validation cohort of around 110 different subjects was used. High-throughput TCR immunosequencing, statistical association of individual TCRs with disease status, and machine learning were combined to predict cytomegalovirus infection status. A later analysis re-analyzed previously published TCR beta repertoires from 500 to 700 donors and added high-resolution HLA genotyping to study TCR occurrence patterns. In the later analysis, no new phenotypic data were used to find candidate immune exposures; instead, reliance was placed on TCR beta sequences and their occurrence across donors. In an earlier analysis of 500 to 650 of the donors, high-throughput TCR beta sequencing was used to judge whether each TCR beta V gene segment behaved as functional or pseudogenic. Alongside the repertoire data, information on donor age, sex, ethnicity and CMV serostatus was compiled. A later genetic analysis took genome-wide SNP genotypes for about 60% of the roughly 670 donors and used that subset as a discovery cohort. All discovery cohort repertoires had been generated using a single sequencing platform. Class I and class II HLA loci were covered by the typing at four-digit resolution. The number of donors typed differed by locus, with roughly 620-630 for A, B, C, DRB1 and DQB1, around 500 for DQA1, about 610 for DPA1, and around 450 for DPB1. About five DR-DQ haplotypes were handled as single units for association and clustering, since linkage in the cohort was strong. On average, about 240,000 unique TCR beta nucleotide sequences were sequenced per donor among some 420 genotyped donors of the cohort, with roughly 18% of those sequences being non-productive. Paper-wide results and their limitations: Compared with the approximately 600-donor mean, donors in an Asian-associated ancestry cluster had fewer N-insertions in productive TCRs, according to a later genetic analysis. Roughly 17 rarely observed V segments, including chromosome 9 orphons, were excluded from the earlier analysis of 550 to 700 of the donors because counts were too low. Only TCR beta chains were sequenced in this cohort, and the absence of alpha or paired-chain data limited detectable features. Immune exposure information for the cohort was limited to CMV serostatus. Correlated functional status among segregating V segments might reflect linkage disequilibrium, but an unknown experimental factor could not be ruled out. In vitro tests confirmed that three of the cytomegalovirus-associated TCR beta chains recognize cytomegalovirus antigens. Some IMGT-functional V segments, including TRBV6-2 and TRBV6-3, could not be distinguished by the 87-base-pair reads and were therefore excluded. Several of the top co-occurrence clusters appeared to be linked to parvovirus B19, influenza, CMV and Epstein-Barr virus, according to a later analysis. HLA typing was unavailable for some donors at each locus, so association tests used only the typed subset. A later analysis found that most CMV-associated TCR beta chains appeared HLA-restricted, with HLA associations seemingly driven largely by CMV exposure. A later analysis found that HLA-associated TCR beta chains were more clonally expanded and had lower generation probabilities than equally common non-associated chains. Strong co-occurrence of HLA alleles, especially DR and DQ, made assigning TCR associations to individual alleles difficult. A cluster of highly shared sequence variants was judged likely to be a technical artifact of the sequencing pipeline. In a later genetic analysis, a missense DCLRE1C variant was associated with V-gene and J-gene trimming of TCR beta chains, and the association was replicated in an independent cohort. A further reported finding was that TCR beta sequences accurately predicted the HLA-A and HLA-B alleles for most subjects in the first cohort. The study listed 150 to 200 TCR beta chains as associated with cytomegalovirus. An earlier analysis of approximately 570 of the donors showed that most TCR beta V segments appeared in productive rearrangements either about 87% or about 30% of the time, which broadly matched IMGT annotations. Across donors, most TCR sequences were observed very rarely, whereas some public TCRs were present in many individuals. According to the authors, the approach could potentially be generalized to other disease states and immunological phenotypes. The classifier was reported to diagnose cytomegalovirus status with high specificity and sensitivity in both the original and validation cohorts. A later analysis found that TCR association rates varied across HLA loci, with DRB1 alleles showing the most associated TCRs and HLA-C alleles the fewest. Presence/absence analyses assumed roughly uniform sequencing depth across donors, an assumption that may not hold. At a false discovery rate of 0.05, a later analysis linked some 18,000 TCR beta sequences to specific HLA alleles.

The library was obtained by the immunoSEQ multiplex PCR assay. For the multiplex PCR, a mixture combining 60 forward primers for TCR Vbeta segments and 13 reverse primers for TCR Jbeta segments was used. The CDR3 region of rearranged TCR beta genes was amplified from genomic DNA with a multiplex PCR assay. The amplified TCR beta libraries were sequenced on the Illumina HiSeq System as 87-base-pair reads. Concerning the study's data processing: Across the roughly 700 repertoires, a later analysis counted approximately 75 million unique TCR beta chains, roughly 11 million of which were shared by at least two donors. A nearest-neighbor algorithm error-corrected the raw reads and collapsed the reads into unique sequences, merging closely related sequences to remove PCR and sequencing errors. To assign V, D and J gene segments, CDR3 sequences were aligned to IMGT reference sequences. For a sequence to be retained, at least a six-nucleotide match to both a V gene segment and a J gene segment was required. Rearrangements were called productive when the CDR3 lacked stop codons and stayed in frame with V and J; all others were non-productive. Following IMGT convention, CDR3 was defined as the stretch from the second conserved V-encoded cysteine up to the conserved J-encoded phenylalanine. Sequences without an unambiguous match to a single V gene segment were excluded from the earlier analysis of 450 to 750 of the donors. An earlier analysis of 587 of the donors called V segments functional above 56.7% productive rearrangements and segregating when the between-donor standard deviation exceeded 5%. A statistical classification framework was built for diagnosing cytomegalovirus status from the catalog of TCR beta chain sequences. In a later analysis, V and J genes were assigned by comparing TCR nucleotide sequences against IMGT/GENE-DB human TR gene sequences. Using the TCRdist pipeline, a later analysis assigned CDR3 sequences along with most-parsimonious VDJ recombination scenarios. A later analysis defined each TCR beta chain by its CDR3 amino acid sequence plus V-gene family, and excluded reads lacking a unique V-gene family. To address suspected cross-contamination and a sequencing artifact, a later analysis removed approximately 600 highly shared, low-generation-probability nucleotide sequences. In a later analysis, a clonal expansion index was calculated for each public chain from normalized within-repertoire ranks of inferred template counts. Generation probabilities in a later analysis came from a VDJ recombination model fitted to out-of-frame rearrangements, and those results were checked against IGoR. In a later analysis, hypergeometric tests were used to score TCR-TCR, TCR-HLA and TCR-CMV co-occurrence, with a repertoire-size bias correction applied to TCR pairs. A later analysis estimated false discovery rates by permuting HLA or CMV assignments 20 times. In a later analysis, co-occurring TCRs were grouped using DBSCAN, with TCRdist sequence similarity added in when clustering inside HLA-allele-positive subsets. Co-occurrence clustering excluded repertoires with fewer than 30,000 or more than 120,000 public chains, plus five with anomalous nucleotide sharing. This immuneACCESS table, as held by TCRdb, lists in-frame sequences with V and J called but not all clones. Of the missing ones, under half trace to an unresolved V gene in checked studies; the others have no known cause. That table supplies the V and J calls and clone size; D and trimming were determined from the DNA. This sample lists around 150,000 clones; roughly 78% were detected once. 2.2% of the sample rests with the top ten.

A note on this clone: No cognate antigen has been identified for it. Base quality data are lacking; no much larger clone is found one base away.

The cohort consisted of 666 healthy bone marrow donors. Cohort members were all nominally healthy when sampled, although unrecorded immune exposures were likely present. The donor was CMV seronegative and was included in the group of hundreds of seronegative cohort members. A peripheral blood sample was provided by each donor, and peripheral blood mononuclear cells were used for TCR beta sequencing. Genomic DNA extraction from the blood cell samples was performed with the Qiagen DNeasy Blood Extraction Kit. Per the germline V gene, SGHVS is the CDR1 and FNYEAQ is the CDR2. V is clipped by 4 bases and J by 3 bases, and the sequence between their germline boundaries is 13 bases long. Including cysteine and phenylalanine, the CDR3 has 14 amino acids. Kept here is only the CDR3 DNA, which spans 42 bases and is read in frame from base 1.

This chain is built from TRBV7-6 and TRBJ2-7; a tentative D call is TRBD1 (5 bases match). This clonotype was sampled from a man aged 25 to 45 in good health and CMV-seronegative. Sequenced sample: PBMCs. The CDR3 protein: CASSSTGPVYEQYF. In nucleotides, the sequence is TGTGCCAGCAGCTCTACAGGTCCCGTCTACGAGCAGTACTTC.